These 27 T cell receptor beta chains came from one sample sequenced in a study of T cell responses to AZD1222 COVID-19 vaccine. Repertoires were generated with immunoSEQ multiplex PCR, while TCRdb's copy carries only in-frame clones and drops some. The sample gives about 97,000 clones, around nine tenths of which show up once; over 2.5% is in the top ten. The source was peripheral blood, collected on day 0 of AZD1222 vaccination. Receptors were obtained from an adult in good health.

By share of the sample, this clone is medium-sized. The same CDR3 is also encoded by other DNA sequences in this sample. The CDR3 loop reads CASSETSNQPQHF. CDR3 DNA: TGCGCCAGCAGTGAGACTAGCAATCAGCCCCAGCATTTT. The genes are TRBV10-1 and TRBJ1-5; D gene ambiguous. The germline CDR1 and CDR2 sequences are WNHNN and SYGVQD (reference sequence). The CDR3 extends over 13 amino acids. The V end lost 2 bases, the J end lost 0 bases, and 2 bases lay between the germline ends.

This clone was seen a single time. Other DNA sequences in this sample translate to the same CDR3. Here the CDR3 DNA reads TGTGCCAGCAGTGAAAGGCAGGGCCTTGGTGGAAACACCATATATTTT. Its translation: CASSERQGLGGNTIYF. The V gene is TRBV2, the J gene TRBJ1-3; a weak D match, TRBD1 (5 bases). The germline V gene encodes CDR1 SNHLY and CDR2 FYNNEI. The V and J ends lost 2 bases and 3 bases respectively, with 14 bases between them. This CDR3 is built from 16 residues. Using reference TRBV2 and TRBJ1-3 for the parts outside the CDR3, the full variable domain is EPEVTQTPSHQVTQMGQEVILRCVPISNHLYFYWYRQILGQKVEFLVSFYNNEISEKSEIFDDQFSVERPDGSNFTLKIRSTKLEDSAMYFCASSERQGLGGNTIYFGEGSWLTVV.

Only one count was recorded for this clone. The chain uses TRBV7-3 and TRBJ2-3; D not certain. The germline gives CDR1 SGHTA, CDR2 FQGTGA. The CDR3 sequence is 14 residues long. Trimming cost V 1 base and J 0 bases, with 5 bases left between them. The CDR3 coding sequence is TGTGCCAGCAGCTTAAGGGCTAGCACAGATACGCAGTATTTT. Amino acid sequence: CASSLRASTDTQYF. Supplemented by reference TRBV7-3 and TRBJ2-3, the full variable domain reads GAGVSQTPSNKVTEKGKYVELRCDPISGHTALYWYRQSLGQGPEFLIYFQGTGAADDSGLPNDRFFAVRPEGSVSTLKIQRTERGDSAVYLCASSLRASTDTQYFGPGTRLTVL.

The chain links TRBV6-5 to TRBJ2-7; 12 bases align to TRBD1. From germline, CDR1 is MNHEY and CDR2 SVGAGI. J lost 6 bases, V lost 6 bases, and 6 bases had no gene match. The CDR3 is 14 amino acids. This chain's CDR3 is CASRLGQGASEQYF. The CDR3 DNA is TGTGCCAGCAGGCTGGGACAGGGGGCCTCCGAGCAGTACTTC.

This clone was counted between two and nine times. The chain couples TRBV6-5 to TRBJ1-2; tentatively, D is TRBD1 (6 bases). CDR3 size: 13 residues. Trimming removed 0 bases at V and 8 bases at J, with 10 bases between. Germline values: CDR1 MNHEY, CDR2 SVGAGI. The CDR3 here is CASSYSYGGGYTF. CDR3 nucleotides: TGTGCCAGCAGTTACTCTTACGGGGGCGGCTACACCTTC.

Comment on this clone: The junction shows a germline mismatch at one end, possibly a read error. CDR3 coding DNA: TGCGCCAGCAGCCCGGGACAGGGAAATTCGCCCCTCCACTTT. It codes for CASSPGQGNSPLHF. This rearrangement joins TRBV4-1 to TRBJ1-6; 9 nucleotides line up with TRBD1. The CDR3 covers 14 residues. Germline CDR1 reads MGHRA; CDR2 reads YSYEKL.

This CDR3 is CASSPPGTVPYEQYF. The CDR3 nucleotides are TGTGCCAGCTCACCACCTGGGACAGTACCCTACGAGCAGTACTTC. This chain connects TRBV18 to TRBJ2-7; 7 bases are a match to TRBD1. CDR3 length: 15 amino acids. V was clipped by 0 bases and J by 2 bases; unmatched bases: 4. The germline gives CDR1 KGHSH, CDR2 LQKENI.

Comment on this clone: Other nucleotide sequences from this sample produce the same CDR3. V is TRBV6-4 and J is TRBJ2-1; D could derive from TRBD1 or TRBD2 (5 bases each). The CDR3 sequence is 14 residues long. Trimming left V 2 bases short and J 5 bases short, with 10 bases between. The germline gives CDR1 MRHNA, CDR2 SNTAGT. CDR3 loop: CASSDGTSHNEQFF. In DNA form, the CDR3 reads TGTGCCAGCAGTGACGGGACGTCTCACAATGAGCAGTTCTTC.

The V gene is TRBV6-6, the J gene TRBJ2-1, with a possible D match to TRBD1 (5 bases). Germline V gives CDR1 MNHNY, CDR2 SVGAGI (reference sequence). Trimming cost V 4 bases and J 6 bases, with 19 bases left between them. The CDR3 covers 16 residues. For the CDR3, the DNA is TGTGCCAGCAGTTGGGGCGAGGTTCCCACTCCCAATGAGCAGTTCTTC. Its protein is CASSWGEVPTPNEQFF.

This chain joins TRBV6-5 and TRBJ2-7, with D unresolved. The germline V gene encodes CDR1 MNHEY and CDR2 SVGAGI. This CDR3 is 13 amino acids long. The V and J ends lost 5 bases and 3 bases respectively, with 11 bases between them. Here the CDR3 DNA reads TGTGCCAGCAGTCAACGGAATCGCTACGAGCAGTACTTC. It translates to CASSQRNRYEQYF.

V and J are TRBV10-2 and TRBJ1-1, with TRBD1 matching over 7 bases. Trimming cost V 7 bases and J 1 base; bases outside gene matches: 6. There are 14 residues in the CDR3. The germline V gene encodes CDR1 WSHSY and CDR2 SAAADI. The CDR3 region is CASIDRVGNTEAFF. CDR3 bases: TGCGCCAGCATCGACAGGGTCGGGAACACTGAAGCTTTCTTT.

V and J are TRBV6-5 and TRBJ1-2, with TRBD1 identical over 7 bases. CDR1 is MNHEY, CDR2 SVGAGI, per germline. V lost 3 bases, J lost 4 bases, and 8 bases stayed unmatched. The CDR3 covers 15 residues. CDR3: CASSYSEGTAYGYTF. CDR3 coding DNA: TGTGCCAGCAGTTATTCGGAAGGGACAGCCTATGGCTACACCTTC.

V and J are TRBV5-1 and TRBJ2-7; D unresolved. This CDR3 comprises 15 residues. Germline V lookup: CDR1 SGHRS, CDR2 YFSETQ. V was pared by 4 bases and J by 4 bases, with 18 bases between. CDR3 in amino acids: CASSRGALDAYEQYF. CDR3 nucleotides: TGCGCCAGCAGCAGAGGAGCTTTGGACGCGTACGAGCAGTACTTC.

J is TRBJ2-7 and V is TRBV11-2; D remains unclear. This CDR3 spans 11 amino acids. V was trimmed by 5 bases and J by 7 bases, leaving 9 bases between them. CDR1 and CDR2 (germline): SGHAT, FQNNGV. This CDR3 reads CASSLLREQYF. The DNA for the CDR3 is TGTGCCAGCAGCCTCCTTCGGGAGCAGTACTTC.

This rearrangement joins TRBV7-9 to TRBJ1-1, with D possibly matching TRBD1 (5 bases). There are 13 residues in the CDR3. CDR1 and CDR2 (germline): SEHNR, FQNEAQ (reference sequence). V lost 5 bases and J 10 bases, leaving 17 bases between the germline ends. CDR3 nucleotide sequence: TGTGCCAGCAGCCCGGACGCGGCGGGGGTAGCTTTCTTT. As protein: CASSPDAAGVAFF. Combining the CDR3 with reference TRBV7-9 and TRBJ1-1 gives the whole variable domain DTGVSQNPRHKITKRGQNVTFRCDPISEHNRLYWYRQTLGQGPEFLTYFQNEAQLEKSRLLSDRFSAERPKGSFSTLEIQRTEQGDSAMYLCASSPDAAGVAFFGQGTRLTVV.

The chain employs TRBV4-1 and TRBJ1-5; no reliable D call. Looked up from germline, CDR1 is MGHRA and CDR2 is YSYEKL. Trimming shortened V by 4 bases and J by 5 bases, and 15 bases separated the two germline ends. The CDR3 consists of 15 residues. The CDR3 sequence is CASSLILAPYQPQHF. DNA of the CDR3: TGCGCCAGCAGCCTCATTTTGGCCCCATATCAGCCCCAGCATTTT.

The genes are TRBV2 and TRBJ2-1; D is unresolved. Trimming left V 7 bases short and J 10 bases short, with 20 bases between. The CDR3 is made up of 14 amino acids. Germline V CDR1 and CDR2: SNHLY, FYNNEI. CDR3: CASTSQMGFSEQFF. CDR3 in DNA: TGTGCCAGCACCTCACAAATGGGGTTCTCGGAGCAGTTCTTC. Full variable domain (rest looked up from reference TRBV2 and TRBJ2-1): EPEVTQTPSHQVTQMGQEVILRCVPISNHLYFYWYRQILGQKVEFLVSFYNNEISEKSEIFDDQFSVERPDGSNFTLKIRSTKLEDSAMYFCASTSQMGFSEQFFGPGTRLTVL.

V usage is TRBV5-1 and J usage is TRBJ2-7; 10 bases agree with TRBD2. Germline V gene lookup returns CDR1 SGHRS and CDR2 YFSETQ. The CDR3 runs to 15 residues. J gave up 2 bases and V 0 bases, and 2 bases lay outside the gene matches. CDR3 loop: CASSLDSGGTYEQYF. DNA of the CDR3: TGCGCCAGCAGCTTGGATAGCGGGGGGACCTACGAGCAGTACTTC.

V is TRBV19 and J is TRBJ1-3, with TRBD1 matching 8 bases. The J segment lost 7 bases and the V segment lost 5 bases, leaving 10 bases of the junction unmatched. Per the germline V gene, CDR1 is LNHDA and CDR2 is SQIVND (reference sequence). The CDR3 has 15 residues. As DNA, the CDR3 is TGTGCCAGTAGTGTCGCCGGGACAGGCCCCAACACCATATATTTT. The encoded protein is CASSVAGTGPNTIYF.

V usage is TRBV9 and J usage is TRBJ1-4; no reliable D call. This CDR3 comprises 13 residues. CDR1 is SGDLS and CDR2 is YYNGEE in the germline V gene. Trimming left V 0 bases short and J 10 bases short, with 10 bases between. CDR3 sequence (DNA): TGTGCCAGCAGCGTAGAACCTGGCGGAAAACTGTTTTTT. This sequence encodes CASSVEPGGKLFF.

This chain connects TRBV5-6 to TRBJ2-1, with D possibly TRBD2 on 5 matching bases. V was clipped by 5 bases and J by 8 bases, with 8 bases between them. CDR3 size: 11 residues. Germline V gives CDR1 SGHDT, CDR2 YYEEEE. CDR3 DNA: TGTGCCAGCAGTTCCGGGGATGAGCAGTTCTTC. Its protein is CASSSGDEQFF.

The V and J genes are TRBV7-9 and TRBJ1-5, with unresolved D. The CDR3 covers 15 residues. Trimming left V 4 bases short and J 1 base short, with 11 bases between. The germline CDR1 and CDR2 sequences are SEHNR and FQNEAQ (reference sequence). The CDR3 bases are TGTGCCAGCAGCTGGGGTTACGGGAGCAATCAGCCCCAGCATTTT. It translates to CASSWGYGSNQPQHF.

The J gene is TRBJ2-3, the V gene TRBV9; TRBD2 agrees at 10 bases. J gave up 6 bases and V 4 bases, and 8 bases lay outside the gene matches. Germline CDR1 is SGDLS and CDR2 is YYNGEE. The CDR3 totals 15 residues. The CDR3 nucleotides read TGTGCCAGCAGCCTAGCGGGGGCATTGGGGGATACGCAGTATTTT. It specifies CASSLAGALGDTQYF.

V gene TRBV5-1 combines with J gene TRBJ1-1; D perhaps matches TRBD1 (5 bases). Germline V gene data show CDR1 as SGHRS and CDR2 as YFSETQ. CDR3 length equals 14 residues. Trimming took off 0 bases at V and 3 bases at J, with 9 bases between the two ends. CDR3 DNA sequence: TGCGCCAGCAGCTTGGTTGCCAGGGACACTGAAGCTTTCTTT. Encoded protein: CASSLVARDTEAFF.

The gene calls are TRBV27 and TRBJ1-5; no reliable D call. This CDR3 has 12 amino acids. The germline V and J ends were trimmed by 6 bases and 5 bases, with 8 bases remaining between them. Per germline, CDR1 MNHEY and CDR2 SMNVEV (reference sequence). CDR3 nucleotides: TGTGCCAGCAGCAACATCGATCAGCCCCAGCATTTT. It yields the protein CASSNIDQPQHF.

The genes are TRBV11-3 and TRBJ1-1; weak D call: TRBD1 (6 bases). This CDR3 has 15 residues. CDR1 SGHNT and CDR2 YENEEA come from the germline V gene. Between the trimmed V and J ends, which lost 5 bases and 5 bases, there was a span of 18 bases. In nucleotides, the CDR3 is TGTGCCAGCAGCCGACCGGGACACCCGAGGACTGAAGCTTTCTTT. Translation gives CASSRPGHPRTEAFF. Drawing the rest from reference TRBV11-3 and TRBJ1-1, the complete variable domain is EAGVVQSPRYKIIEKKQPVAFWCNPISGHNTLYWYLQNLGQGPELLIRYENEEAVDDSQLPKDRFSAERLKGVDSTLKIQPAELGDSAVYLCASSRPGHPRTEAFFGQGTRLTVV.

The chain couples TRBV19 to TRBJ2-7; 7 positions agree with TRBD1. The CDR3 spans 14 residues. Germline V gene sequence: CDR1 LNHDA, CDR2 SQIVND (reference sequence). Germline trimming cut 3 bases from V and 4 bases from J; bases unmatched to any gene: 6. The CDR3 here is CASSIARGLYEQYF. CDR3 sequence (DNA): TGTGCCAGTAGTATCGCCAGGGGGTTATACGAGCAGTACTTC.